The 15 T cell receptor beta chains below all came from one sample that was sequenced in a study of cytomegalovirus exposure and HLA in healthy donors. Both 60 Vbeta primers and 13 Jbeta primers went into the PCR. The repertoire was sequenced with immunoSEQ multiplex PCR; TCRdb's copy has only in-frame clones and lacks some. The table lists approximately 81,000 clones, over 65% of them singletons. What was sequenced was PBMCs. These receptors were taken from a man aged 40-50 years in good health and CMV-seropositive.

The rearrangement joins TRBV27 to TRBJ1-6; D unclear. The CDR3 length is 15 residues. Germline V CDR1 and CDR2: MNHEY, SMNVEV (reference sequence). Trimming left V 3 bases short and J 6 bases short, with 12 bases between. The CDR3, as DNA: TGTGCCAGCAGTTTGGCGGGCATTACTAATTCACCCCTCCACTTT. Its protein product is CASSLAGITNSPLHF.

The chain couples TRBV28 to TRBJ1-3; no clear D. Germline lookup yields CDR1 MDHEN and CDR2 SYDVKM. The CDR3 loop spans 16 amino acids. Trimming removed 5 bases from V and 3 bases from J, with 17 bases in between. CDR3 DNA: TGTGCCAGCAGTCCTGTGGGGAGGTCTAATGGAAACACCATATATTTT. Protein sequence: CASSPVGRSNGNTIYF.

This chain links TRBV6-4 with TRBJ2-2, with a tentative D call TRBD1 (6 bases). The CDR3 runs to 16 residues. V lost 3 bases, J lost 3 bases, and 14 bases lay in between. CDR1 and CDR2 from the germline V gene are MRHNA and SNTAGT. CDR3 residues: CASSDGGRKDTGELFF. CDR3 nucleotides: TGTGCCAGCAGTGATGGGGGCAGAAAGGACACCGGGGAGCTGTTTTTT.

The V and J genes are TRBV6-5 and TRBJ2-1; 14 positions agree with TRBD2. CDR1 and CDR2 from the germline V gene are MNHEY and SVGAGI. The V gene end was trimmed by 6 bases and the J gene end by 6 bases; junction bases not matched to a gene: 4. This CDR3 has 15 amino acids. The CDR3 protein is CASRLGTSGSNEQFF. The CDR3 bases are TGTGCCAGCAGGCTCGGGACTAGCGGGAGCAATGAGCAGTTCTTC.

This clone has a single count. CDR3 amino acids: CASSDVTGGGSGNTIYF. CDR3 nucleotide sequence: TGTGCCAGCAGTGACGTCACCGGGGGGGGATCTGGAAACACCATATATTTT. The chain recombines TRBV6-1 with TRBJ1-3; perhaps TRBD1 as D (5 bases). Per the germline V gene, CDR1 is MNHNS and CDR2 is SASEGT. The V end was cut by 3 bases, the J end by 1 base, with 16 bases between. The CDR3 has 17 amino acids.

This chain connects TRBV20-1 to TRBJ1-2; D perhaps matches TRBD1 (6 bases). This CDR3 is built from 11 residues. CDR1 and CDR2 (germline): DFQATT, SNEGSKA (reference sequence). Written as DNA, the CDR3 is TGCAGCCCCAGGGGCCCTCGTGGCTACACCTTC. This translates into CSPRGPRGYTF.

The gene calls are TRBV5-4 and TRBJ2-3, with TRBD2 identical over 8 bases. V lost 1 base to trimming and J lost 3 bases; unmatched junction nucleotides: 10. Germline CDR1 reads SGHNT; CDR2 reads YYREEE (reference sequence). The CDR3 sequence is 17 residues long. DNA of the CDR3: TGTGCCAGCAGCTTGAAATCCGGCGGGGGGCCAACAGATACGCAGTATTTT. It encodes CASSLKSGGGPTDTQYF.

This chain links TRBV19 with TRBJ1-5; 11 bases fit TRBD1. The CDR3 spans 13 residues. Trimming took 5 bases from V and 9 from J; bases not matched to a gene: 3. The germline V gene encodes CDR1 LNHDA and CDR2 SQIVND (reference sequence). CDR3 coding DNA: TGTGCCAGTAGTGGACAGGGGGCACGGCCCCAGCATTTT. Its translation: CASSGQGARPQHF.

The chain joins TRBV5-6 to TRBJ2-1; the match to TRBD2 covers 9 bases. V lost 6 bases to trimming and J lost 2 bases; unmatched junction nucleotides: 9. Germline-derived CDR1 and CDR2 are SGHDT and YYEEEE. The CDR3 totals 16 residues. In DNA, the CDR3 is TGTGCCAGCAACTTACTTAGCGGGAGCACCTACAATGAGCAGTTCTTC. As protein: CASNLLSGSTYNEQFF.

CDR3 nucleotide sequence: TGTGCCAGCAGTGGGACAGGTTCGGACGAGCAGTACTTC. Its translation: CASSGTGSDEQYF. The chain carries TRBV28 and TRBJ2-7, with TRBD1 identical over 8 bases. This CDR3 is 13 amino acids long. Germline CDR1 MDHEN, CDR2 SYDVKM. V lost 5 bases and J lost 5; bases outside the gene matches: 5.

The rearrangement uses TRBV28 and TRBJ2-3; the match to TRBD2 covers 8 bases. V lost 2 bases and J lost 6; bases outside the gene matches: 16. This CDR3 is built from 18 residues. Germline CDR1 is MDHEN and CDR2 is SYDVKM. This CDR3 reads CASSLPLKGAGVMDTQYF. The CDR3 nucleotides are TGTGCCAGCAGTTTACCCCTTAAGGGAGCGGGAGTCATGGATACGCAGTATTTT.

There are a few counts of this clone. The gene calls are TRBV28 and TRBJ2-7; 12 bases align to TRBD1. The CDR3 runs to 15 residues. The germline CDR1 and CDR2 sequences are MDHEN and SYDVKM. The V and J ends lost 5 bases and 7 bases, in that order; junction bases with no gene match: 9. The CDR3 nucleotides read TGTGCCAGCAGTCTCTCCGGGACAGGGGGCGGTGAGCAGTACTTC. Protein: CASSLSGTGGGEQYF.

This chain uses TRBV19 with TRBJ2-7; 8 bases are a match to TRBD2. Germline V gene lookup returns CDR1 LNHDA and CDR2 SQIVND (reference sequence). This CDR3 has 14 amino acids. The V and J ends lost 3 bases and 1 base, in that order; junction bases with no gene match: 2. CDR3 sequence (DNA): TGTGCCAGTAGTATCGGGGGGGGATCCTACGAGCAGTACTTC. Protein sequence: CASSIGGGSYEQYF.

This chain connects TRBV15 to TRBJ1-5; a possible D gene is TRBD1 (5 bases). CDR3 length: 14 amino acids. Trimming cost V 5 bases and J 2 bases, with 10 bases left between them. Per germline, CDR1 LNHNV and CDR2 YYDKDF (reference sequence). The CDR3 loop reads CATSRQGGNQPQHF. CDR3 sequence (DNA): TGTGCCACCAGCCGCCAGGGCGGCAATCAGCCCCAGCATTTT.

The CDR3 bases are TGTGCCAGCTCACCAAGACAGGGTATCGCGTACAATGAGCAGTTCTTC. Its protein is CASSPRQGIAYNEQFF. The chain couples TRBV18 to TRBJ2-1; 7 nucleotides match TRBD1. This CDR3 contains 16 residues. The ends lost 2 bases at V and 4 bases at J; junction bases unmatched: 8. Germline lookup yields CDR1 KGHSH and CDR2 LQKENI.